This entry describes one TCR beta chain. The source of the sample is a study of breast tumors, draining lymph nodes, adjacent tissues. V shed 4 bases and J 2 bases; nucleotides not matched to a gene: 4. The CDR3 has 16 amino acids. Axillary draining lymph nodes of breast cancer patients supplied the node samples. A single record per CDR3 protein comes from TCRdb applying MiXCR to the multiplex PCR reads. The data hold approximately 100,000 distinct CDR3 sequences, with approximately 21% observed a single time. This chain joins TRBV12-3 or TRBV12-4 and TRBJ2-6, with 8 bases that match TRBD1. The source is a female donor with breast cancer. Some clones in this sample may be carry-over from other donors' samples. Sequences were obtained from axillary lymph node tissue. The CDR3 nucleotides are TGTGCCAGCAGTTGGACAGGGAATGCTGGGGCCAACGTCCTGACTTTC. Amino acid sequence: CASSWTGNAGANVLTF.